Following are 22 T cell receptor beta chains from one sample sequenced in a study of blood T cell repertoires in COVID-19. Measured with immunoSEQ multiplex PCR; TCRdb has only the in-frame clones, and not every one. The sample holds around 83,000 clones; approximately 86% are singletons and the top ten take about 8.5%. Input material: peripheral blood. The receptors were sampled from a man at least 80 years old with active or convalescent COVID-19.

The rearrangement joins TRBV11-2 to TRBJ1-4, with TRBD1 identical over 7 bases. The CDR3 length is 16 residues. Germline CDR1 is SGHAT and CDR2 is FQNNGV. V lost 4 bases, J lost 3 bases, and 8 bases stayed unmatched. CDR3 loop: CASSSVTGAANEKLFF. The CDR3 DNA follows: TGTGCCAGCAGCTCCGTTACAGGGGCGGCTAATGAAAAACTGTTTTTT.

The chain is built from TRBV18 and TRBJ1-2, with TRBD1 identical over 7 bases. V was clipped by 2 bases and J by 1 base; unmatched bases: 1. In germline, CDR1 is KGHSH, CDR2 LQKENI. The CDR3 length is 14 residues. For the CDR3, the DNA is TGTGCCAGCTCACCAACAGGGGATAACTATGGCTACACCTTC. Its protein product is CASSPTGDNYGYTF.

This clone appeared once. The chain joins TRBV19 to TRBJ1-1; D gene unclear. The V end was cut by 1 base, the J end by 0 bases, with 6 bases between. The CDR3 has 14 amino acids. The germline CDR1 and CDR2 sequences are LNHDA and SQIVND (reference sequence). The CDR3 DNA follows: TGTGCCAGTAGTATAGTAGGAGTGAACACTGAAGCTTTCTTT. The encoded protein is CASSIVGVNTEAFF.

This chain connects TRBV7-8 to TRBJ2-3; 8 positions match TRBD1. Germline CDR1 SGHVS, CDR2 FQNEAQ. V lost 3 bases, J lost 2 bases, and 4 bases stayed unmatched. This CDR3 has 15 amino acids. CDR3 coding DNA: TGTGCCAGCAGCTTCAGGGGGCTGAACACAGATACGCAGTATTTT. As protein: CASSFRGLNTDTQYF.

Only a few counts were recorded for this clone. The junction does not match germline at one end; this may be a read error. This chain links TRBV7-7 with TRBJ2-1, with 7 bases aligning to TRBD1. Per germline, CDR1 SSHAT and CDR2 FNYEAQ (reference sequence). This CDR3 spans 14 amino acids. The chain's CDR3 is CASSLDRAGNEQFF. In nucleotides, the CDR3 is TGTGCTAGCAGCCTTGACAGGGCGGGCAATGAGCAGTTCTTC.

This clone was seen a single time. For the CDR3, the DNA is TGTGCCAGCAGTTCCAGGGGATCTGGCACTGAAGCTTTCTTT. It translates to CASSSRGSGTEAFF. V gene TRBV27 combines with J gene TRBJ1-1; D is perhaps TRBD1 (6 bases). Between the trimmed V and J ends, which lost 4 bases and 4 bases, there was a span of 13 bases. The germline V gene has CDR1 MNHEY and CDR2 SMNVEV (reference sequence). This CDR3 is built from 14 residues.

The chain links TRBV10-1 to TRBJ2-1, with 8 positions matching TRBD1. The germline CDR1 and CDR2 sequences are WNHNN and SYGVQD (reference sequence). This CDR3 region has 15 residues. V lost 5 bases, J lost 1 base, and 4 bases stayed unmatched. The CDR3 sequence is CASSRQGASYNEQFF. The CDR3 coding sequence is TGCGCCAGCAGTCGGCAGGGGGCTTCCTACAATGAGCAGTTCTTC.

V gene TRBV6-5 combines with J gene TRBJ1-1, with D perhaps matching TRBD1 (6 bases). Germline loops: CDR1 MNHEY, CDR2 SVGAGI. The CDR3 has 14 amino acids. V dropped 6 bases and J dropped 5 bases, with 16 bases sitting between them. The CDR3 loop reads CASRPSRGRTEAFF. The CDR3 coding sequence is TGTGCCAGCAGGCCTTCCAGGGGAAGGACTGAAGCTTTCTTT.

The genes are TRBV2 and TRBJ2-1, with D tentatively TRBD2 (5 bases). CDR1 and CDR2 from the germline V gene are SNHLY and FYNNEI. The CDR3 sequence is 15 residues long. Trimming took off 6 bases at V and 6 bases at J, with 18 bases between the two ends. CDR3 sequence (DNA): TGTGCCAGCAGCCAGACAAGAGGCGGGTCCAATGAGCAGTTCTTC. Amino acids: CASSQTRGGSNEQFF.

The chain recombines TRBV7-2 with TRBJ1-5, with D perhaps matching TRBD1 (5 bases). Per germline, CDR1 SGHTA and CDR2 FQGNSA. This CDR3 has 16 amino acids. V lost 2 bases, J lost 5 bases, and 16 bases lay in between. The CDR3 sequence: CASSLRVRAGYQPQHF. CDR3 bases: TGTGCCAGCAGCTTAAGGGTCAGGGCCGGTTATCAGCCCCAGCATTTT.

The chain combines TRBV7-8 with TRBJ1-5; a weak D match, TRBD1 (6 bases). V was pared by 2 bases and J by 3 bases, with 11 bases between. This CDR3 has 15 residues. Per germline, CDR1 SGHVS and CDR2 FQNEAQ. The CDR3 is CASSLSGQLNQPQHF. The CDR3 DNA reads TGTGCCAGCAGCTTATCCGGACAGCTCAATCAGCCCCAGCATTTT.

This chain joins TRBV5-4 and TRBJ2-7; D perhaps matches TRBD1 (5 bases). Between the trimmed V and J ends, which lost 4 bases and 3 bases, there was a span of 14 bases. This CDR3 region has 14 residues. In germline, CDR1 is SGHNT, CDR2 YYREEE (reference sequence). CDR3 DNA: TGTGCCAGCAGCCCCGGCAGGGAACTCTACGAGCAGTACGTC. This encodes CASSPGRELYEQYV.

The V and J genes are TRBV15 and TRBJ1-5, with a tentative D call TRBD1 (5 bases). Germline V CDR1 and CDR2: LNHNV, YYDKDF (reference sequence). The CDR3 extends over 14 amino acids. Deletions cut 9 bases from V and 0 bases from J, with 12 bases between. The CDR3 spells CATSGGYSNQPQHF. In DNA form, the CDR3 reads TGTGCCACTTCTGGGGGGTATAGCAATCAGCCCCAGCATTTT.

The chain combines TRBV7-2 with TRBJ1-5; 7 bases match TRBD1. V shed 6 bases and J 1 base; nucleotides not matched to a gene: 3. The germline gives CDR1 SGHTA, CDR2 FQGNSA. This CDR3 region has 14 residues. CDR3 protein: CASRETGSNQPQHF. As DNA, the CDR3 is TGTGCCAGCAGGGAGACAGGGAGCAATCAGCCCCAGCATTTT.

The chain joins TRBV9 to TRBJ1-1, with D tentatively TRBD1 (5 bases). Trimming stripped 4 bases from V and 0 bases from J, with 10 bases between. This CDR3 region has 14 residues. The germline V gene encodes CDR1 SGDLS and CDR2 YYNGEE. The CDR3 nucleotides are TGTGCCAGCAGCATCGGACACTTGAACACTGAAGCTTTCTTT. Its translation: CASSIGHLNTEAFF. The whole variable domain, remainder taken from reference TRBV9 and TRBJ1-1, is DSGVTQTPKHLITATGQRVTLRCSPRSGDLSVYWYQQSLDQGLQFLIQYYNGEERAKGNILERFSAQQFPDLHSELNLSSLELGDSALYFCASSIGHLNTEAFFGQGTRLTVV.

CDR3 nucleotides: TGTGCCAGCAGCGAGACCGGGAGCACTAGCACAGATACGCAGTATTTT. Its translation is CASSETGSTSTDTQYF. V usage is TRBV3-1 (or the pseudogene TRBV3-2) and J usage is TRBJ2-3; weak D call: TRBD2 (6 bases). This CDR3 is 16 amino acids long. The ends were cut back, 5 bases at V and 0 bases at J, with 15 bases in the middle. Germline V lookup: CDR1 LGHDT, CDR2 YNNKEL (reference sequence).

In this sample, this clone turned up once. V is TRBV19 and J is TRBJ2-2; possibly TRBD1 for D (6 bases). This CDR3 region has 15 residues. Germline V CDR1 and CDR2: LNHDA, SQIVND (reference sequence). Trimming removed 7 bases at V and 0 bases at J, with 12 bases between. The CDR3 here is CASNQGPSNTGELFF. The CDR3, as DNA: TGTGCCAGTAATCAGGGGCCTTCGAACACCGGGGAGCTGTTTTTT.

The chain employs TRBV4-2 and TRBJ2-2; TRBD1 matches at 9 bases. The CDR3 is made up of 19 amino acids. Per germline, CDR1 LGHNA and CDR2 YNFKEQ. J gave up 1 base and V 4 bases, and 13 bases lay outside the gene matches. The CDR3 protein is CASSRTEGWGQGNTGELFF. The CDR3 DNA is TGTGCCAGCAGCCGAACAGAGGGGTGGGGACAGGGGAACACCGGGGAGCTGTTTTTT.

The chain uses TRBV7-2 and TRBJ1-3; D is perhaps TRBD1 (6 bases). Germline assignment: CDR1 SGHTA and CDR2 FQGNSA. The V and J ends lost 5 bases and 9 bases respectively, with 23 bases between them. The CDR3 has 16 amino acids. The DNA of the CDR3 is TGTGCCAGCAGCACTCAGGGTGTCAGGGGAGGGGGCACCATATATTTT. This translates into CASSTQGVRGGGTIYF.

The chain uses TRBV6-1 and TRBJ1-5; maybe TRBD1 (6 bases). V gave up 2 bases and J gave up 4 bases, with 9 bases separating them. CDR3 size: 14 residues. Looked up from germline, CDR1 is MNHNS and CDR2 is SASEGT. The CDR3 DNA is TGTGCCAGCAGTGAAAGCACAGGGAATCAGCCCCAGCATTTT. Protein product: CASSESTGNQPQHF.

The chain uses TRBV7-8 and TRBJ2-2; 8 bases line up with TRBD2. The CDR3 runs 16 residues. Germline-derived CDR1 and CDR2 are SGHVS and FQNEAQ. Germline trimming cut 4 bases from V and 4 bases from J; bases unmatched to any gene: 8. The CDR3 sequence is CASSSTSGTATGELFF. CDR3 in DNA: TGTGCCAGCAGCTCCACTAGCGGTACTGCCACCGGGGAGCTGTTTTTT.

This chain links TRBV18 with TRBJ2-3; possible D gene TRBD2, 6 bases. CDR1 is KGHSH, CDR2 LQKENI, per germline. The V end was cut by 2 bases, the J end by 1 base, with 13 bases between. The CDR3 runs to 16 residues. The CDR3 DNA is TGTGCCAGCTCACCAGCGATCTCGGGAGGCACAGATACGCAGTATTTT. This encodes CASSPAISGGTDTQYF.